The 18 T cell receptor beta chains below come from one sample, sequenced in a study of control samples from healthy donors and cancer patients. TCRdb keeps only in-frame clones here, not all; method: immunoSEQ multiplex PCR. This sample yields some 120,000 clones, of which more than 85% are seen a single time; approximately 8.6% belongs to the top ten. Material: blood. The receptors derive from a man between 18 and 29 years old in good health.

V usage is TRBV5-1 and J usage is TRBJ1-1; D is possibly TRBD1 (6 bases). The CDR3 loop spans 15 amino acids. The germline CDR1 and CDR2 sequences are SGHRS and YFSETQ. The germline V and J ends were trimmed by 0 bases and 1 base, with 10 bases remaining between them. As DNA, the CDR3 is TGCGCCAGCAGCTTGGCCGGGACATCGAACACTGAAGCTTTCTTT. Translated, it gives CASSLAGTSNTEAFF.

Concerning this clone itself: Sequence at one end of the junction differs from germline and may be a read error. This sample includes further DNA sequences coding for the same CDR3. The rearrangement links TRBV13 to TRBJ2-4; possible D gene TRBD1, 6 bases. The CDR3 runs 17 residues. The germline CDR1 and CDR2 sequences are PRHDT and FYEKMQ (reference sequence). The CDR3 nucleotides read TGTGCCAGCAGCCTAAATGGACAGACTTTAGCCAAGAACATTCAGTACTTC. It codes for CASSLNGQTLAKNIQYF.

V gene TRBV3-1 (or the pseudogene TRBV3-2) combines with J gene TRBJ2-7; no reliable D call. Trimming removed 1 base at V and 5 bases at J, with 6 bases between. The CDR3 length is 12 residues. Germline lookup yields CDR1 LGHDT and CDR2 YNNKEL (reference sequence). This chain's CDR3 is CASSQGRDEQYF. The CDR3 DNA follows: TGTGCCAGCAGCCAAGGTAGGGACGAGCAGTACTTC.

The V gene is TRBV5-1, the J gene TRBJ1-6, with D unclear. This CDR3 region has 13 residues. V gave up 0 bases and J gave up 12 bases, with 10 bases separating them. Germline V lookup: CDR1 SGHRS, CDR2 YFSETQ. The CDR3 coding sequence is TGCGCCAGCAGCTTGGGGGTTGGCGAACCCCTCCACTTT. Translating gives CASSLGVGEPLHF.

The chain recombines TRBV19 with TRBJ2-1; D not resolved. Trimming removed 7 bases from V and 8 bases from J, with 18 bases in between. CDR3 length: 14 residues. Germline-derived CDR1 and CDR2 are LNHDA and SQIVND (reference sequence). CDR3 protein: CASTPVDSGDEQFF. The CDR3 DNA sequence: TGTGCCAGTACCCCCGTTGACTCTGGGGATGAGCAGTTCTTC.

The chain has TRBV12-3 or TRBV12-4 and TRBJ2-1; D might be TRBD2 (5 bases). The CDR3 runs 12 residues. Trimming cost V 1 base and J 8 bases, with 6 bases left between them. The CDR3 DNA sequence: TGTGCCAGCAGTTTAGGGGAGTATGAGCAGTTCTTC. Its protein product is CASSLGEYEQFF.

The rearrangement joins TRBV30 to TRBJ1-2; TRBD1 aligns across 7 bases. V lost 2 bases, J lost 6 bases, and 6 bases stayed unmatched. The CDR3 runs 13 residues. The V gene's germline CDR1 is GTSNPN and CDR2 SVGIG (reference sequence). The CDR3 loop reads CAWSSAGGNGYTF. The CDR3 DNA is TGTGCCTGGAGTTCGGCAGGGGGGAATGGCTACACCTTC.

The chain combines TRBV4-1 with TRBJ2-7; perhaps TRBD2 as D (5 bases). The germline V and J ends were trimmed by 0 bases and 6 bases, with 15 bases remaining between them. The CDR3 contains 15 residues. Germline CDR1 reads MGHRA; CDR2 reads YSYEKL. The CDR3 is CASSQDVRGIGEQYF. The CDR3 region has the DNA TGCGCCAGCAGCCAAGATGTAAGAGGGATTGGCGAGCAGTACTTC.

J is TRBJ1-3 and V is TRBV4-1; the D gene is possibly TRBD1 (5 bases). Germline values: CDR1 MGHRA, CDR2 YSYEKL. The ends were cut back, 1 base at V and 9 bases at J, with 13 bases in the middle. The CDR3 is 14 residues long. The CDR3 here is CASSQVEGSGTIYF. CDR3 in DNA: TGCGCCAGCAGCCAAGTAGAGGGGTCCGGCACCATATATTTT.

The chain joins TRBV29-1 to TRBJ2-2, with 8 bases lining up with TRBD2. J lost 1 base, V lost 6 bases, and 4 bases had no gene match. Germline V gene lookup returns CDR1 SQVTM and CDR2 ANQGSEA. This CDR3 comprises 14 residues. Here the CDR3 DNA reads TGCAGCGTGCGGACTAGCCTGAACACCGGGGAGCTGTTTTTT. This sequence encodes CSVRTSLNTGELFF.

J is TRBJ1-1 and V is TRBV10-3; a possible D gene is TRBD1 (5 bases). Germline lookup yields CDR1 ENHRY and CDR2 SYGVKD. This CDR3 has 13 residues. V was cut by 11 bases and J by 5 bases, with 18 bases left in between. CDR3 amino acids: CAVRGPAETEAFF. In DNA form, the CDR3 reads TGTGCCGTACGGGGACCGGCAGAAACTGAAGCTTTCTTT.

V gene TRBV18 combines with J gene TRBJ1-2; the match to TRBD1 covers 8 bases. The germline gives CDR1 KGHSH, CDR2 LQKENI. CDR3 size: 15 residues. J gave up 0 bases and V 3 bases, and 3 bases lay outside the gene matches. As DNA, the CDR3 is TGTGCCAGCTCACCCCGGACAGGGCCTAACTATGGCTACACCTTC. Translated: CASSPRTGPNYGYTF.

This clone was observed a single time. The genes are TRBV5-1 and TRBJ2-5; a possible D gene is TRBD2 (6 bases). Looked up from germline, CDR1 is SGHRS and CDR2 is YFSETQ. The CDR3 extends over 13 amino acids. Trimming took off 4 bases at V and 2 bases at J, with 9 bases between the two ends. The CDR3 nucleotides read TGCGCCAGCAGCGCGGGACCTCAAGAGACCCAGTACTTC. Encoded protein: CASSAGPQETQYF. The full variable domain, rest sourced from reference TRBV5-1 and TRBJ2-5, is KAGVTQTPRYLIKTRGQQVTLSCSPISGHRSVSWYQQTPGQGLQFLFEYFSETQRNKGNFPGRFSGRQFSNSRSEMNVSTLELGDSALYLCASSAGPQETQYFGPGTRLLVL.

CDR3: CASSPMGQGPPNYGYTF. For the CDR3, the DNA is TGTGCCAGTAGCCCCATGGGACAGGGGCCGCCTAACTATGGCTACACCTTC. This chain uses TRBV19 with TRBJ1-2; TRBD1 aligns across 10 bases. Germline V lookup: CDR1 LNHDA, CDR2 SQIVND (reference sequence). The CDR3 covers 17 residues. V lost 6 bases, J lost 0 bases, and 10 bases stayed unmatched.

CDR3: CASRRTAQNYGYTF. The DNA of the CDR3 is TGTGCCAGCAGGAGGACAGCTCAGAACTATGGCTACACCTTC. This chain joins TRBV2 and TRBJ1-2, with D perhaps TRBD1 (6 bases). The germline V gene has CDR1 SNHLY and CDR2 FYNNEI. Trimming stripped 6 bases from V and 2 bases from J, with 13 bases between. The CDR3 is 14 residues long.

As concerns this clone: This sample also contains other DNA sequences that code for the same CDR3. V is TRBV10-2 and J is TRBJ1-1; 11 bases align to TRBD1. From germline, CDR1 is WSHSY and CDR2 SAAADI. This CDR3 is 15 amino acids long. With 3 bases clipped from V and 2 bases from J, the junction kept 2 bases outside the gene matches. The CDR3 region is CASSDRTGGNTEAFF. CDR3 nucleotide sequence: TGCGCCAGCAGTGACAGGACAGGGGGCAACACTGAAGCTTTCTTT.

This clone has a single count. The rearrangement uses TRBV18 and TRBJ2-7; D is tentatively TRBD1 or TRBD2 (5 bases each). CDR1 is KGHSH, CDR2 LQKENI, per germline. The CDR3 contains 15 residues. V lost 6 bases and J 2 bases, leaving 17 bases between the germline ends. The CDR3 spells CASSTRDVVPYEQYF. Here the CDR3 DNA reads TGTGCCAGCTCCACCCGGGACGTCGTCCCCTACGAGCAGTACTTC. The full variable domain, with the rest looked up from reference TRBV18 and TRBJ2-7, is NAGVMQNPRHLVRRRGQEARLRCSPMKGHSHVYWYRQLPEEGLKFMVYLQKENIIDESGMPKERFSAEFPKEGPSILRIQQVVRGDSAAYFCASSTRDVVPYEQYFGPGTRLTVT.

The J gene is TRBJ2-5, the V gene TRBV15; tentatively, D is TRBD2 (7 bases). The CDR3 has 15 amino acids. Trimming stripped 1 base from V and 5 bases from J, with 14 bases between. Germline V gives CDR1 LNHNV, CDR2 YYDKDF (reference sequence). The CDR3 region is CATSRGLGGGETQYF. The DNA for the CDR3 is TGTGCCACCAGCAGAGGATTAGGGGGGGGCGAGACCCAGTACTTC.